A single sample gave rise to the 22 T cell receptor beta chains below, sequenced in a study of CD8 T cells in Susac syndrome. An input of 0.5 to 1 ug of RNA was subjected to reverse transcription using random hexamers. Each CDR3 protein gets one entry after TCRdb re-called the immunoSEQ multiplex PCR reads with MiXCR. The sample has a few hundred thousand distinct CDR3 sequences; 92% are singletons. Specimen: CD4+ T cells from PBMCs. These receptors were obtained from a human donor with multiple sclerosis.

The chain links TRBV2 to TRBJ1-1; 8 bases are a match to TRBD1. Per the germline V gene, CDR1 is SNHLY and CDR2 is FYNNEI. Germline trimming cut 8 bases from V and 0 bases from J; bases unmatched to any gene: 8. This CDR3 is built from 15 residues. DNA for the CDR3: TGTGCCAGCGGAAGACAGGGGCTTATGAACACTGAAGCTTTCTTT. Protein sequence: CASGRQGLMNTEAFF.

This chain connects TRBV19 to TRBJ1-2, with 7 positions matching TRBD1. The V segment lost 5 bases and the J segment 6 bases; nucleotides outside the gene matches: 9. This CDR3 has 14 residues. Germline-derived CDR1 and CDR2 are LNHDA and SQIVND (reference sequence). The CDR3 coding sequence is TGTGCCAGTAGTTCTTCCGGACAGGCCGATGGCTACACCTTC. Encoded protein: CASSSSGQADGYTF.

The V gene is TRBV20-1, the J gene TRBJ1-5; tentative D call: TRBD1 (5 bases). CDR1 is DFQATT, CDR2 SNEGSKA, per germline (reference sequence). The CDR3 loop spans 13 amino acids. Trimming stripped 5 bases from V and 3 bases from J, with 11 bases between. This CDR3 reads CSAPAGSNQPQHF. The CDR3 coding sequence is TGCAGTGCTCCAGCAGGGTCCAATCAGCCCCAGCATTTT.

The rearrangement uses TRBV7-2 and TRBJ1-5; no firm D call. Trimming cost V 5 bases and J 11 bases, with 22 bases left between them. CDR3 size: 15 residues. Germline CDR1 and CDR2: SGHTA and FQGNSA. In DNA, the CDR3 is TGTGCCAGCAGCCCCACTTCGGGCTCACCATCAGCCCAGCATTTT. It is translated as CASSPTSGSPSAQHF.

V and J are TRBV12-3 or TRBV12-4 and TRBJ2-5; D is unresolved. The V and J ends lost 7 bases and 2 bases respectively, with 14 bases between them. CDR3 length equals 14 residues. In DNA form, the CDR3 reads TGTGCCAGCATCCCTGGGGTATTGCAAGAGACCCAGTACTTC. Its protein product is CASIPGVLQETQYF.

The genes are TRBV30 and TRBJ1-5; possible D gene TRBD1, 5 bases. This CDR3 comprises 13 residues. The V gene lost 7 bases and the J gene lost 3 bases, with 13 bases spanning the gap. CDR1 is GTSNPN and CDR2 is SVGIG in the germline V gene (reference sequence). CDR3 sequence (DNA): TGTGCCTCTCAGGGAGGCCACAATCAGCCCCAGCATTTT. Its protein is CASQGGHNQPQHF.

In DNA, the CDR3 is TGTGCCAGCAGCCCGGCCGGTATCCGGGACTCCAAAAACATTCAGTACTTC. Translated: CASSPAGIRDSKNIQYF. V and J are TRBV14 and TRBJ2-4; a weak D match, TRBD2 (6 bases). Germline V gives CDR1 SGHDN, CDR2 FVKESK. V lost 4 bases and J lost 2, with 18 bases in between. The CDR3 sequence is 17 residues long.

The rearrangement links TRBV10-3 to TRBJ2-1, with TRBD2 matching 16 bases. The CDR3 runs 19 residues. Losses at the gene ends were 6 bases for V and 3 bases for J; bases not matched to a gene: 11. Germline assignment: CDR1 ENHRY and CDR2 SYGVKD. The CDR3 here is CAIRGLAGGPGPGYNEQFF. The CDR3 coding sequence is TGTGCCATCAGGGGACTAGCGGGAGGGCCTGGCCCGGGCTACAATGAGCAGTTCTTC.

This rearrangement joins TRBV6-5 to TRBJ2-7; TRBD2 matches 12 bases. This CDR3 region has 15 residues. With 2 bases clipped from V and 8 bases from J, the junction kept 7 bases outside the gene matches. Germline V lookup: CDR1 MNHEY, CDR2 SVGAGI. The CDR3 coding sequence is TGTGCCAGCAGTTACGTGACTAGCGGGAGAGGCAAGCAGTACTTC. This codes for CASSYVTSGRGKQYF.

This chain connects TRBV29-1 to TRBJ1-3; D is perhaps TRBD1 (6 bases). With 4 bases removed from V and 4 bases from J, the gap between germline ends came to 8 bases. Germline CDR1 SQVTM, CDR2 ANQGSEA. This CDR3 spans 12 amino acids. CDR3 sequence reads: CSVAQGGNTIYF. CDR3 nucleotide sequence: TGCAGCGTTGCCCAGGGGGGAAACACCATATATTTT.

The chain joins TRBV6-2 or TRBV6-3 to TRBJ2-1, with D perhaps TRBD1 (5 bases). The germline CDR1 and CDR2 sequences are MNHEY and SVGEGT. The CDR3 length is 16 residues. V lost 7 bases and J lost 6, with 22 bases in between. CDR3 sequence reads: CASKNSLGLTGNEQFF. Written as DNA, the CDR3 is TGTGCCAGCAAAAACTCCCTGGGGCTAACGGGCAATGAGCAGTTCTTC.

In its sample, this clonotype was seen once. The rearrangement joins TRBV5-1 to TRBJ2-6, with 9 bases lining up with TRBD1. V lost 4 bases to trimming and J lost 1 base; unmatched junction nucleotides: 9. Germline CDR1 and CDR2: SGHRS and YFSETQ. The CDR3 has 18 amino acids. The DNA of the CDR3 is TGCGCCAGCAGCCCAACAGGGGGCCCTCTTTCTGGGGCCAACGTCCTGACTTTC. This encodes CASSPTGGPLSGANVLTF.

Concerning this clonotype: A junction boundary mismatches the germline segment, possibly from a read error. V usage is TRBV29-1 and J usage is TRBJ1-1; 9 bases align to TRBD1. CDR1 and CDR2 from the germline V gene are SQVTM and ANQGSEA. CDR3 length: 13 residues. CDR3 sequence: CSVTTGGNTEALF. The CDR3 bases are TGCAGCGTGACGACAGGGGGTAACACTGAAGCTCTCTTT.

The CDR3 sequence is CASSLGDAGPGGDTQYF. DNA of the CDR3: TGTGCCAGCAGCTTAGGAGATGCGGGCCCAGGCGGGGATACGCAGTATTTT. The chain employs TRBV7-9 and TRBJ2-3, with a possible D match to TRBD2 (5 bases). The V and J ends lost 1 base and 6 bases respectively, with 20 bases between them. The CDR3 has 17 amino acids. Per germline, CDR1 SEHNR and CDR2 FQNEAQ (reference sequence).

The chain is built from TRBV6-2 or TRBV6-3 and TRBJ1-5; D is ambiguous. The CDR3 sequence is 12 residues long. Germline values: CDR1 MNHEY, CDR2 SVGEGT. V was cut by 9 bases and J by 2 bases, with 8 bases left in between. CDR3 coding DNA: TGTGCCAGTAAGACGGGCAATCAGCCCCAGCATTTT. This gives the protein CASKTGNQPQHF.

The chain uses TRBV20-1 and TRBJ1-1, with D possibly TRBD1 on 6 matching bases. This CDR3 comprises 12 residues. Germline CDR1 reads DFQATT; CDR2 reads SNEGSKA (reference sequence). V gave up 1 base and J gave up 6 bases, with 9 bases separating them. The CDR3 nucleotides read TGCAGTGCTAGAGGGGGGGCTCCTGAAGCTTTCTTT. It specifies CSARGGAPEAFF.

The genes are TRBV11-2 and TRBJ2-4; 8 bases line up with TRBD2. V shed 1 base, J shed 9 bases, and the junction held 14 bases outside the gene matches. The germline V gene encodes CDR1 SGHAT and CDR2 FQNNGV. CDR3 length equals 17 residues. CDR3 residues: CASSLGWGGGPQGIQYF. In DNA form, the CDR3 reads TGTGCCAGCAGCTTAGGATGGGGCGGGGGGCCTCAGGGCATTCAGTACTTC.

This chain joins TRBV13 and TRBJ2-2, with unresolved D. The CDR3 covers 14 residues. Germline CDR1 and CDR2: PRHDT and FYEKMQ (reference sequence). Trimming removed 3 bases from V and 5 bases from J, with 10 bases in between. CDR3 sequence (DNA): TGTGCCAGCAGCTTTGGGGAAGGGACCGGGGAGCTGTTTTTT. It yields the protein CASSFGEGTGELFF.

The chain joins TRBV18 to TRBJ1-6; 10 nucleotides align to TRBD1. This CDR3 region has 15 residues. Germline CDR1 reads KGHSH; CDR2 reads LQKENI. Trimming at V came to 0 bases and at J to 10 bases, leaving 3 bases not matched to a gene. The CDR3 loop is CASSPPGQGGSPLHF. The CDR3 nucleotides read TGTGCCAGCTCACCACCCGGACAGGGGGGATCACCCCTCCACTTT.

The chain employs TRBV19 and TRBJ1-3; 8 bases match TRBD1. The CDR3 totals 14 residues. Germline CDR1 reads LNHDA; CDR2 reads SQIVND (reference sequence). After removal of 5 bases from V and 4 bases from J, the junction contained 4 bases not matched to a gene. The CDR3 region is CASSPRDRGNTIYF. In nucleotides, the CDR3 is TGTGCCAGTAGTCCCCGGGACAGGGGAAACACCATATATTTT.

J is TRBJ1-5 and V is TRBV7-8; a possible D gene is TRBD1 (6 bases). From germline, CDR1 is SGHVS and CDR2 FQNEAQ. V dropped 5 bases and J dropped 4 bases, with 21 bases sitting between them. The CDR3 is 17 residues long. The CDR3 reads CASSPRPGQKRNQPQHF. CDR3 nucleotides: TGTGCCAGCAGCCCCCGACCTGGACAGAAAAGGAATCAGCCCCAGCATTTT. The whole variable domain, filled in from reference TRBV7-8 and TRBJ1-5, reads GAGVSQSPRYKVAKRGQDVALRCDPISGHVSLFWYQQALGQGPEFLTYFQNEAQLDKSGLPSDRFFAERPEGSVSTLKIQRTQQEDSAVYLCASSPRPGQKRNQPQHFGDGTRLSIL.

The V and J genes are TRBV19 and TRBJ1-6; 8 bases fit TRBD1. The CDR3 has 16 residues. V gave up 0 bases and J gave up 9 bases; unmatched junction bases: 7. Germline CDR1 and CDR2: LNHDA and SQIVND (reference sequence). For the CDR3, the DNA is TGTGCCAGTAGTATAGAGGGGGACAGGTTCGGTTCACCCCTCCACTTT. This encodes CASSIEGDRFGSPLHF.